Presented here are 2 T cell receptor beta chains from one specimen sequenced in a study of blood T cell repertoires in COVID-19. Assay used: immunoSEQ multiplex PCR; TCRdb lists only in-frame clones, some missing. The sample includes approximately 250,000 clones, roughly 80% of them seen just once. Specimen: peripheral blood. The source of these receptors is a woman aged 45-65 years with acute or convalescent COVID-19.

This clone is a singleton in its sample. The sample holds other DNA sequences that translate to the same CDR3. This chain connects TRBV7-9 to TRBJ1-2; 8 nucleotides align to TRBD1. This CDR3 is 14 amino acids long. From germline, CDR1 is SEHNR and CDR2 FQNEAQ (reference sequence). V lost 5 bases and J lost 2; bases outside the gene matches: 4. Written as DNA, the CDR3 is TGTGCCAGCAGCCGAGGGACAGGAAACTATGGCTACACCTTC. This codes for CASSRGTGNYGYTF.

The V and J genes are TRBV7-6 and TRBJ1-2; D is possibly TRBD1 (5 bases). The CDR3 spans 16 residues. V lost 2 bases and J lost 3, with 16 bases in between. Germline V CDR1 and CDR2: SGHVS, FNYEAQ. The CDR3, as DNA: TGTGCCAGCAGCTTACGTGGGGGAGGGCGAGACTATGGCTACACCTTC. This encodes CASSLRGGGRDYGYTF.